The source of this T cell receptor beta chain is a study of response to subunit inactivated influenza vaccine. Study-wide points: Seasonal influenza vaccination, on each occasion, was suggested by the authors to recruit few new T cells.

The table lists this clonotype with a few counts. As yet, its antigen is unknown. Germline values: CDR1 SGHTA, CDR2 FQGNSA. This CDR3 is built from 16 residues. The ends lost 8 bases at V and 7 bases at J; junction bases unmatched: 17. TCRdb called the RT-PCR reads again in MiXCR, with one record for every CDR3 protein. The table has about 540,000 distinct CDR3 sequences, approximately 20% seen once; the top ten hold 2.5% to 3%. In addition, the sample was reused for a study of T cells expressing NK-cell markers. According to that study: With UMIs, 5'RACE template switching was used to make TCR beta cDNA.

This chain connects TRBV7-2 to TRBJ2-1, with 7 bases fitting TRBD2. The sample was CD4+ T cells sorted from PBMCs, taken less than 13 days after vaccination. This clonotype originated in a man over 45 who received an inactivated influenza vaccine. The CDR3 protein is CASRPQVGLAENEQFF. CDR3 in DNA: TGTGCCAGCCGACCCCAAGTCGGGCTAGCGGAGAATGAGCAGTTCTTC.